These 31 T cell receptor beta chains came from one sample sequenced in a study of T cell clones after liver transplantation. The assay was immunoSEQ multiplex PCR, and TCRdb's table has in-frame clones only and misses some. The sample lists more than 75,000 clones, 82% occurring once. Material: CD4+ T cells from blood, obtained roughly 3.5 years after liver transplant. Source of these receptors: a human patient who received a liver transplant. Some T cells may be the graft donor's.

This clone was observed a handful of times. The chain couples TRBV19 to TRBJ1-5, with D uncertain. Trimming left V 4 bases short and J 3 bases short, with 7 bases between. The V gene's germline CDR1 is LNHDA and CDR2 SQIVND (reference sequence). The CDR3 has 13 amino acids. The chain's CDR3 is CASSSIHNQPQHF. CDR3 coding DNA: TGTGCCAGTAGTAGTATCCACAATCAGCCCCAGCATTTT.

The V and J genes are TRBV5-1 and TRBJ1-1, with D tentatively TRBD1 (6 bases). CDR1 is SGHRS, CDR2 YFSETQ, per germline. The V end was cut by 5 bases, the J end by 1 base, with 9 bases between. This CDR3 has 13 amino acids. The CDR3 DNA follows: TGCGCCAGCAGGAGGGGACAGAACACTGAAGCTTTCTTT. Translation gives CASRRGQNTEAFF.

The chain links TRBV4-1 to TRBJ2-3; 11 bases agree with TRBD2. Trimming took 4 bases from V and 2 from J; bases not matched to a gene: 8. Germline-derived CDR1 and CDR2 are MGHRA and YSYEKL. The CDR3 consists of 17 residues. The CDR3 DNA reads as TGCGCCAGCAGCCGCTTCGGGACTAGCGGTCTCACAGATACGCAGTATTTT. Encoded protein: CASSRFGTSGLTDTQYF.

This chain links TRBV10-3 with TRBJ2-7, with D perhaps matching TRBD1 (5 bases). The V and J ends lost 8 bases and 6 bases respectively, with 20 bases between them. Germline V CDR1 and CDR2: ENHRY, SYGVKD. The CDR3 length is 14 residues. The CDR3 sequence is CAIGRETSRVEQYF. DNA for the CDR3: TGTGCCATCGGACGAGAGACCAGCAGGGTCGAGCAGTACTTC.

This clone was seen a handful of times. V is TRBV28 and J is TRBJ1-5, with D possibly matching TRBD1 (6 bases). CDR1 is MDHEN and CDR2 is SYDVKM in the germline V gene. V was pared by 6 bases and J by 1 base, with 22 bases between. There are 18 residues in the CDR3. CDR3 in DNA: TGTGCCAGCAGCCCCTTCAGATACCTAGGGGGGAGCAATCAGCCCCAGCATTTT. Its protein product is CASSPFRYLGGSNQPQHF.

This clone qualifies as medium-sized (0.01 to 0.1%). The rearrangement joins TRBV5-6 to TRBJ2-7; TRBD1 matches 9 bases. Germline CDR1 reads SGHDT; CDR2 reads YYEEEE. The length of the CDR3 is 14 residues. V lost 4 bases to trimming and J lost 3 bases; unmatched junction nucleotides: 5. The CDR3 loop reads CASSPGTGFYEQYF. The CDR3 DNA sequence: TGTGCCAGCAGCCCCGGGACAGGGTTCTACGAGCAGTACTTC.

The rearrangement joins TRBV9 to TRBJ2-1, with D tentatively TRBD2 (9 bases). Germline CDR1 is SGDLS and CDR2 is YYNGEE. The ends were cut back, 4 bases at V and 8 bases at J, with 19 bases in the middle. The CDR3 sequence is 15 residues long. CDR3 loop: CASSRGQGGGDEQFF. The CDR3 DNA sequence: TGTGCCAGCAGCCGAGGACAGGGCGGGGGGGATGAGCAGTTCTTC.

This rearrangement joins TRBV7-2 to TRBJ1-2; no reliable D call. Germline-derived CDR1 and CDR2 are SGHTA and FQGNSA. The V end was cut by 1 base, the J end by 8 bases, with 17 bases between. The length of the CDR3 is 15 residues. In DNA, the CDR3 is TGTGCCAGCAGCTTAGAGACCTCAGGTGCCGGCGGCTACACCTTC. Translated, it gives CASSLETSGAGGYTF.

The V gene is TRBV6-6, the J gene TRBJ1-5; D is perhaps TRBD1 (5 bases). Looked up from germline, CDR1 is MNHNY and CDR2 is SVGAGI (reference sequence). This CDR3 has 14 amino acids. Trimming left V 4 bases short and J 10 bases short, with 17 bases between. The CDR3 is CASSSRDSIQPQHF. CDR3 bases: TGTGCCAGCAGTTCCCGTGACAGCATCCAACCCCAGCATTTT.

This clone was seen more than once but under ten times. The chain joins TRBV6-5 to TRBJ2-7; no clear D gene. Germline V gene lookup returns CDR1 MNHEY and CDR2 SVGAGI. V lost 5 bases and J 3 bases, leaving 11 bases between the germline ends. CDR3 size: 13 residues. CDR3 nucleotide sequence: TGTGCCAGCAGTCGGACGGGCCACTACGAGCAGTACTTC. Its translation: CASSRTGHYEQYF.

The chain couples TRBV18 to TRBJ1-2; 8 positions match TRBD1. Trimming took 6 bases from V and 4 from J; bases not matched to a gene: 1. The CDR3 consists of 12 residues. The germline CDR1 and CDR2 sequences are KGHSH and LQKENI. CDR3 bases: TGTGCCAGCTCTCAGGGGGCCTATGGCTACACCTTC. Protein sequence: CASSQGAYGYTF.

This sequence joins TRBV28 and TRBJ1-3; D perhaps matches TRBD1 (6 bases). Trimming stripped 4 bases from V and 0 bases from J, with 10 bases between. This CDR3 is built from 15 residues. Germline CDR1 MDHEN, CDR2 SYDVKM. CDR3 sequence reads: CASSSTGYSGNTIYF. Here the CDR3 DNA reads TGTGCCAGCAGTTCCACAGGGTACTCTGGAAACACCATATATTTT.

This clone appeared once. J is TRBJ2-1 and V is TRBV5-4; possibly TRBD2 for D (6 bases). This CDR3 comprises 15 residues. Trimming stripped 4 bases from V and 7 bases from J, with 18 bases between. Germline V gene data show CDR1 as SGHNT and CDR2 as YYREEE (reference sequence). DNA of the CDR3: TGTGCCAGCAGCCCGCCCGGGACTGTCTATAATGAGCAGTTCTTC. Its translation is CASSPPGTVYNEQFF.

In its sample, this clone was seen once. The rearrangement joins TRBV11-3 to TRBJ1-5; D may be TRBD1 (5 bases). The CDR3 is 13 amino acids. V lost 5 bases, J lost 6 bases, and 11 bases lay in between. CDR1 and CDR2 (germline): SGHNT, YENEEA. In nucleotides, the CDR3 is TGTGCCAGCAGCCCTAGGGGCGGTCAGCCCCAGCATTTT. This translates into CASSPRGGQPQHF.

The rearrangement joins TRBV28 to TRBJ2-3; D uncertain. Trimming took 5 bases from V and 6 from J, leaving 21 bases between them. CDR3 length: 16 residues. Germline values: CDR1 MDHEN, CDR2 SYDVKM. CDR3 loop: CASSGYFRAPTDTQYF. DNA for the CDR3: TGTGCCAGCAGTGGATACTTCCGGGCCCCGACGGATACGCAGTATTTT.

The CDR3 nucleotides read TGCGCCAGCAGCTTGAACCCTCTCGGGTTGGCAGATACGCAGTATTTT. Its translation is CASSLNPLGLADTQYF. The genes are TRBV5-1 and TRBJ2-3; D is uncertain. The V end was cut by 1 base, the J end by 4 bases, with 16 bases between. CDR3 size: 16 residues. Germline assignment: CDR1 SGHRS and CDR2 YFSETQ.

The chain combines TRBV27 with TRBJ2-1, with D possibly being TRBD2 (6 bases). Germline values: CDR1 MNHEY, CDR2 SMNVEV (reference sequence). V was cut by 5 bases and J by 6 bases, with 17 bases left in between. The length of the CDR3 is 15 residues. As DNA, the CDR3 is TGTGCCAGCAGTCCGATCCAGACTAGGATCAATGAGCAGTTCTTC. It specifies CASSPIQTRINEQFF.

This clone came up a few times. This chain connects TRBV5-1 to TRBJ2-7; 8 nucleotides agree with TRBD1. Per germline, CDR1 SGHRS and CDR2 YFSETQ. CDR3 length: 13 residues. The V and J ends lost 4 bases and 2 bases, in that order; junction bases with no gene match: 2. The CDR3 nucleotides read TGCGCCAGCAGCCTGGACAGGGCCTACGAGCAGTACTTC. Protein sequence: CASSLDRAYEQYF.

CDR3 DNA: TGTGCCAGCAGCCGCGCCGGGACACTCATGGGGGGCTACACCTTC. Translating gives CASSRAGTLMGGYTF. J is TRBJ1-2 and V is TRBV6-5, with TRBD1 as a possible D gene (6 bases). The CDR3 has 15 residues. V dropped 6 bases and J dropped 8 bases, with 22 bases sitting between them. Per germline, CDR1 MNHEY and CDR2 SVGAGI.

The genes are TRBV7-6 and TRBJ1-5, with unresolved D. V shed 5 bases and J shed 2 bases, with 13 bases lying between them. Germline V gene sequence: CDR1 SGHVS, CDR2 FNYEAQ. This CDR3 comprises 15 residues. The CDR3 coding sequence is TGTGCCAGCAGCCCCACAACCGGACGCAATCAGCCCCAGCATTTT. This gives the protein CASSPTTGRNQPQHF.

The gene calls are TRBV7-9 and TRBJ2-1; the match to TRBD1 covers 7 bases. V lost 6 bases, J lost 0 bases, and 5 bases stayed unmatched. In germline, CDR1 is SEHNR, CDR2 FQNEAQ (reference sequence). CDR3 length equals 15 residues. The DNA of the CDR3 is TGTGCCAGCAGGTTACAGGGGAGCTCCTACAATGAGCAGTTCTTC. This translates into CASRLQGSSYNEQFF.

This chain joins TRBV5-1 and TRBJ1-1, with D uncertain. Trimming shortened V by 1 base and J by 0 bases, and 13 bases separated the two germline ends. CDR1 is SGHRS, CDR2 YFSETQ, per germline. This CDR3 comprises 16 residues. Here the CDR3 reads CASSLQGIRLNTEAFF. CDR3 bases: TGCGCCAGCAGCTTGCAAGGAATACGACTGAACACTGAAGCTTTCTTT. Filled out from reference TRBV5-1 and TRBJ1-1, the complete variable domain reads KAGVTQTPRYLIKTRGQQVTLSCSPISGHRSVSWYQQTPGQGLQFLFEYFSETQRNKGNFPGRFSGRQFSNSRSEMNVSTLELGDSALYLCASSLQGIRLNTEAFFGQGTRLTVV.

The CDR3 region has the DNA TGTGCCAGCAGCTGGACTAGCGGAAACAATGAGCAGTTCTTC. Translating it yields CASSWTSGNNEQFF. J is TRBJ2-1 and V is TRBV7-8; 10 nucleotides agree with TRBD2. Germline lookup yields CDR1 SGHVS and CDR2 FQNEAQ. The CDR3 is 14 amino acids. J was trimmed by 5 bases and V by 4 bases; bases with no gene match: 2. The variable domain in full, with the rest retrieved from reference TRBV7-8 and TRBJ2-1, is GAGVSQSPRYKVAKRGQDVALRCDPISGHVSLFWYQQALGQGPEFLTYFQNEAQLDKSGLPSDRFFAERPEGSVSTLKIQRTQQEDSAVYLCASSWTSGNNEQFFGPGTRLTVL.

This clone occurred once. The chain recombines TRBV5-1 with TRBJ2-7; D call uncertain. V lost 4 bases, J lost 0 bases, and 8 bases lay in between. CDR1 is SGHRS and CDR2 is YFSETQ in the germline V gene. This CDR3 has 13 amino acids. CDR3 in amino acids: CASSPMVSYEQYF. CDR3 coding DNA: TGCGCCAGCAGCCCGATGGTCTCCTACGAGCAGTACTTC.

The CDR3 nucleotides read TGCGCCAGCAGTCGGACAGGGGCCCACGAGCAGTACTTC. It codes for CASSRTGAHEQYF. The rearrangement joins TRBV10-1 to TRBJ2-7; 9 bases agree with TRBD1. Germline V gives CDR1 WNHNN, CDR2 SYGVQD (reference sequence). V was clipped by 5 bases and J by 5 bases; unmatched bases: 4. The CDR3 runs 13 residues.

This rearrangement joins TRBV11-3 to TRBJ2-7, with D perhaps matching TRBD2 (6 bases). This CDR3 has 15 amino acids. V lost 0 bases and J 3 bases, leaving 12 bases between the germline ends. The V gene's germline CDR1 is SGHNT and CDR2 YENEEA. CDR3 in DNA: TGTGCCAGCAGCTTAGACGCGGGACCGATCTACGAGCAGTACTTC. It specifies CASSLDAGPIYEQYF.

This clone appeared once. In DNA, the CDR3 is TGTGCCACCACCGGGACAGCGCCCTACGAGCAGTACTTC. Translation: CATTGTAPYEQYF. V is TRBV15 and J is TRBJ2-7; 7 bases are a match to TRBD1. From germline, CDR1 is LNHNV and CDR2 YYDKDF (reference sequence). CDR3 length: 13 amino acids. J gave up 2 bases and V 7 bases, and 5 bases lay outside the gene matches.

As regards this clone: In the same sample, other DNA sequences code for this CDR3. The chain uses TRBV5-1 and TRBJ1-2; D is undetermined. This CDR3 is 14 amino acids long. The germline V and J ends were trimmed by 0 bases and 4 bases, with 10 bases remaining between them. Germline loops: CDR1 SGHRS, CDR2 YFSETQ. CDR3 in DNA: TGCGCCAGCAGCTTGGGGGCTGGGAGCTATGGCTACACCTTC. Its protein product is CASSLGAGSYGYTF.

J is TRBJ2-6 and V is TRBV5-1, with D unresolved. Germline V gives CDR1 SGHRS, CDR2 YFSETQ. There are 14 residues in the CDR3. V was pared by 6 bases and J by 0 bases, with 7 bases between. CDR3 bases: TGCGCCAGCACAGATCTCTCTGGGGCCAACGTCCTGACTTTC. It encodes CASTDLSGANVLTF.

The chain employs TRBV7-2 and TRBJ2-4; D is possibly TRBD2 (5 bases). The CDR3 sequence is 13 residues long. Germline V gives CDR1 SGHTA, CDR2 FQGNSA. V dropped 3 bases and J dropped 7 bases, with 10 bases sitting between them. Here the CDR3 DNA reads TGTGCCAGCAGCTTCGGGGTGAGCAACATTCAGTACTTC. The encoded protein is CASSFGVSNIQYF.

V usage is TRBV29-1 and J usage is TRBJ1-2; possible D gene TRBD1, 6 bases. Trimming shortened V by 0 bases and J by 1 base, and 9 bases separated the two germline ends. In germline, CDR1 is SQVTM, CDR2 ANQGSEA. The CDR3 contains 14 residues. The CDR3 is CSVEEGALNYGYTF. The DNA for the CDR3 is TGCAGCGTTGAAGAGGGGGCGCTTAACTATGGCTACACCTTC.